One and the same sample provided the 24 T cell receptor beta chains below, sequenced in a study of Ad26.COV2.S vaccination and SARS-CoV-2 variants. TCRdb keeps only in-frame clones here, not all; method: immunoSEQ multiplex PCR. The sample has over 110,000 clones, just over 85% seen once. Sequencing was performed on peripheral blood, taken after recovery from COVID-19. The receptors shown here come from a human donor who had recovered from COVID-19.

The chain uses TRBV11-2 and TRBJ2-2; no firm D call. Trimming removed 5 bases at V and 9 bases at J, with 7 bases between. The CDR3 runs 11 residues. CDR1 is SGHAT and CDR2 is FQNNGV in the germline V gene. CDR3 loop: CASSPGRELFF. CDR3 bases: TGTGCCAGCAGCCCAGGACGGGAGCTGTTTTTT. Looking up the rest from reference TRBV11-2 and TRBJ2-2 gives the full variable domain: EAGVAQSPRYKIIEKRQSVAFWCNPISGHATLYWYQQILGQGPKLLIQFQNNGVVDDSQLPKDRFSAERLKGVDSTLKIQPAKLEDSAVYLCASSPGRELFFGEGSRLTVL.

V is TRBV2 and J is TRBJ2-5; possibly TRBD1 for D (5 bases). V lost 6 bases and J 1 base, leaving 15 bases between the germline ends. Germline V gene sequence: CDR1 SNHLY, CDR2 FYNNEI. The length of the CDR3 is 15 residues. The CDR3 nucleotides read TGTGCCAGCAGCGCTCAACAGGCAGTCCAAGAGACCCAGTACTTC. Protein product: CASSAQQAVQETQYF.

This sequence joins TRBV6-5 and TRBJ2-4, with D perhaps TRBD2 (7 bases). Trimming took 8 bases from V and 3 from J, leaving 14 bases between them. Germline V gene sequence: CDR1 MNHEY, CDR2 SVGAGI. The CDR3 runs to 14 residues. The CDR3 DNA sequence: TGTGCCAGCTCCAGGGGAGGGGACAAAAACATTCAGTACTTC. Protein product: CASSRGGDKNIQYF.

The chain recombines TRBV5-1 with TRBJ2-2; D is ambiguous. Trimming took off 4 bases at V and 0 bases at J, with 16 bases between the two ends. Per the germline V gene, CDR1 is SGHRS and CDR2 is YFSETQ. This CDR3 is built from 17 residues. The CDR3 spells CASSEGDFPPNTGELFF. DNA of the CDR3: TGCGCCAGCAGCGAAGGAGACTTCCCCCCGAACACCGGGGAGCTGTTTTTT.

This sequence joins TRBV30 and TRBJ2-5; tentatively, D is TRBD1 (6 bases). The CDR3 consists of 15 residues. V gave up 2 bases and J gave up 5 bases, with 18 bases separating them. In germline, CDR1 is GTSNPN, CDR2 SVGIG (reference sequence). CDR3 amino acids: CAWSPPGQGGETQYF. The CDR3, as DNA: TGTGCCTGGAGTCCTCCGGGACAAGGCGGGGAGACCCAGTACTTC.

This clone was recorded only once. V usage is TRBV19 and J usage is TRBJ2-7; D unclear. V lost 3 bases to trimming and J lost 0 bases, with 6 bases between them. Per germline, CDR1 LNHDA and CDR2 SQIVND (reference sequence). The CDR3 sequence is 13 residues long. CDR3 DNA: TGTGCCAGTAGTATGGGGATCTCCTACGAGCAGTACTTC. Amino acid sequence: CASSMGISYEQYF.

This clone came up once. The chain has TRBV11-2 and TRBJ2-2, with D uncertain. The CDR3 loop spans 17 amino acids. Trimming removed 0 bases at V and 4 bases at J, with 15 bases between. The germline CDR1 and CDR2 sequences are SGHAT and FQNNGV. CDR3 sequence reads: CASSLDLSGLTTGELFF. The CDR3 region has the DNA TGTGCCAGCAGCTTAGATCTCTCCGGGCTAACCACCGGGGAGCTGTTTTTT.

V usage is TRBV12-3 or TRBV12-4 and J usage is TRBJ1-4; D remains unclear. The CDR3 is 13 amino acids. V was cut by 2 bases and J by 8 bases, with 9 bases left in between. The CDR3 here is CASSLFEGEKLFF. The CDR3 DNA follows: TGTGCCAGCAGTTTATTCGAGGGAGAAAAACTGTTTTTT.

The chain carries TRBV6-5 and TRBJ1-6; TRBD1 matches at 7 bases. CDR3 length: 16 amino acids. V lost 4 bases, J lost 3 bases, and 6 bases stayed unmatched. In germline, CDR1 is MNHEY, CDR2 SVGAGI. As DNA, the CDR3 is TGTGCCAGCAGTTGGGACAGACAGATCTATAATTCACCCCTCCACTTT. Translating it yields CASSWDRQIYNSPLHF.

This sequence joins TRBV28 and TRBJ1-3; D uncertain. Trimming cost V 4 bases and J 4 bases, with 8 bases left between them. Per germline, CDR1 MDHEN and CDR2 SYDVKM. The CDR3 is 13 residues long. DNA of the CDR3: TGTGCCAGCAGTTCTCCAGCCGGAAACACCATATATTTT. It translates to CASSSPAGNTIYF.

The gene calls are TRBV6-1 and TRBJ2-1; 16 bases are a match to TRBD2. The CDR3 consists of 18 residues. The junction had 3 bases not matched to a gene; V was cut back by 3 bases and J by 1 base. In germline, CDR1 is MNHNS, CDR2 SASEGT. CDR3 in amino acids: CASSEGLAGGQSYNEQFF. The CDR3 coding sequence is TGTGCCAGCAGTGAGGGACTAGCGGGGGGGCAGTCCTACAATGAGCAGTTCTTC.

The chain carries TRBV6-2 or TRBV6-3 and TRBJ2-1, with 12 bases fitting TRBD1. CDR3 length: 20 residues. The germline gives CDR1 MNHEY, CDR2 SVGEGT. Trimming at V came to 5 bases and at J to 8 bases, leaving 22 bases not matched to a gene. CDR3 sequence (DNA): TGTGCCAGCAGTCGGGCCGGGACAGGGGGCACCCATTCTTTTTGGTATGAGCAGTTCTTC. It yields the protein CASSRAGTGGTHSFWYEQFF.

The chain is built from TRBV6-5 and TRBJ2-7; the D is unclear. The CDR3 covers 10 residues. Between the trimmed V and J ends, which lost 11 bases and 2 bases, there was a span of 7 bases. The germline CDR1 and CDR2 sequences are MNHEY and SVGAGI. The CDR3 nucleotides read TGTGCCGTGGAAGCCTACGAGCAGTACTTC. Translating it yields CAVEAYEQYF.

The V and J genes are TRBV3-1 (or the pseudogene TRBV3-2) and TRBJ2-5; D perhaps matches TRBD2 (5 bases). Trimming stripped 7 bases from V and 4 bases from J, with 16 bases between. The CDR3 runs 14 residues. Germline V CDR1 and CDR2: LGHDT, YNNKEL (reference sequence). In DNA, the CDR3 is TGTGCCAGCAACCCCCCGGGTGAGGGAGAGACCCAGTACTTC. As protein: CASNPPGEGETQYF.

This chain uses TRBV7-9 with TRBJ2-5, with D perhaps given as TRBD1 or TRBD2 (6 bases each). CDR1 is SEHNR, CDR2 FQNEAQ, per germline (reference sequence). The CDR3 runs 15 residues. Between the trimmed V and J ends, which lost 2 bases and 1 base, there was a span of 11 bases. The DNA of the CDR3 is TGTGCCAGCAGCTTACTCAGGGGAGGCCAAGAGACCCAGTACTTC. The encoded protein is CASSLLRGGQETQYF.

This clone was counted once. This chain links TRBV28 with TRBJ1-2; D is uncertain. V dropped 6 bases and J dropped 0 bases, with 14 bases sitting between them. CDR3 length: 15 residues. CDR1 is MDHEN and CDR2 is SYDVKM in the germline V gene. The CDR3 DNA follows: TGTGCCAGCAGCCCCGGCCTGAAAGCTAACTATGGCTACACCTTC. Its translation is CASSPGLKANYGYTF.

V gene TRBV7-8 combines with J gene TRBJ2-6; TRBD1 or TRBD2 may be the D gene (5 bases each). The CDR3 has 15 residues. Germline values: CDR1 SGHVS, CDR2 FQNEAQ. Deletions cut 4 bases from V and 6 bases from J, with 13 bases between. The CDR3 sequence is CASSSGTALANVLTF. The DNA for the CDR3 is TGTGCCAGCAGCTCCGGGACGGCGCTGGCCAACGTCCTGACTTTC. The variable domain in full, with the rest retrieved from reference TRBV7-8 and TRBJ2-6, is GAGVSQSPRYKVAKRGQDVALRCDPISGHVSLFWYQQALGQGPEFLTYFQNEAQLDKSGLPSDRFFAERPEGSVSTLKIQRTQQEDSAVYLCASSSGTALANVLTFGAGSRLTVL.

The chain joins TRBV5-6 to TRBJ2-5; no clear D. V shed 0 bases and J shed 5 bases, with 11 bases lying between them. The CDR3 sequence is 14 residues long. In germline, CDR1 is SGHDT, CDR2 YYEEEE. The CDR3 protein is CASSLASTSETQYF. The CDR3 DNA reads as TGTGCCAGCAGCTTGGCCTCAACGTCGGAGACCCAGTACTTC.

This sequence joins TRBV19 and TRBJ2-7, with D possibly matching TRBD1 (6 bases). The V end was cut by 0 bases, the J end by 2 bases, with 14 bases between. This CDR3 is 16 amino acids long. CDR1 LNHDA and CDR2 SQIVND come from the germline V gene (reference sequence). The CDR3 loop is CASSIDKTGTPYEQYF. The DNA for the CDR3 is TGTGCCAGTAGTATAGATAAGACAGGAACTCCCTACGAGCAGTACTTC.

The chain carries TRBV4-3 and TRBJ2-7; 10 bases agree with TRBD2. The CDR3 covers 16 residues. Germline V CDR1 and CDR2: LGHNA, YSLEER. The J segment lost 5 bases and the V segment lost 0 bases, leaving 7 bases of the junction unmatched. The CDR3 region has the DNA TGCGCCAGCAGCCAAGATAGGGCTAGCGGGGGACACGAGCAGTACTTC. This codes for CASSQDRASGGHEQYF.

This chain joins TRBV7-6 and TRBJ1-1; a weak D match, TRBD1 (6 bases). From germline, CDR1 is SGHVS and CDR2 FNYEAQ. There are 12 residues in the CDR3. Trimming removed 5 bases at V and 6 bases at J, with 10 bases between. CDR3 region: CASSLDRPEAFF. For the CDR3, the DNA is TGTGCCAGCAGCCTGGACAGACCTGAAGCTTTCTTT.

The J gene is TRBJ2-2, the V gene TRBV2; a weak D match, TRBD2 (6 bases). Germline V CDR1 and CDR2: SNHLY, FYNNEI. This CDR3 spans 12 amino acids. Between the trimmed V and J ends, which lost 8 bases and 7 bases, there was a span of 11 bases. CDR3 in DNA: TGTGCCAGCTCCCGGGGGTTCGGGGAGCTGTTTTTT. As protein: CASSRGFGELFF.

This clone showed up just a few times. The chain recombines TRBV30 with TRBJ2-2; unclear D gene. This CDR3 comprises 14 residues. Germline V lookup: CDR1 GTSNPN, CDR2 SVGIG (reference sequence). Trimming took 4 bases from V and 0 from J, leaving 9 bases between them. This CDR3 reads CAWTSDANTGELFF. The CDR3 region has the DNA TGTGCCTGGACGTCTGACGCGAACACCGGGGAGCTGTTTTTT.

This clone has a handful of counts. CDR3 sequence: CARQGVGVSPLHF. DNA of the CDR3: TGTGCCAGACAGGGTGTAGGAGTTTCACCCCTCCACTTT. This chain joins TRBV2 and TRBJ1-6, with D maybe TRBD1 (6 bases). V lost 9 bases, J lost 9 bases, and 15 bases lay in between. Germline assignment: CDR1 SNHLY and CDR2 FYNNEI. This CDR3 region has 13 residues. Variable domain in full (rest from reference TRBV2 and TRBJ1-6): EPEVTQTPSHQVTQMGQEVILRCVPISNHLYFYWYRQILGQKVEFLVSFYNNEISEKSEIFDDQFSVERPDGSNFTLKIRSTKLEDSAMYFCARQGVGVSPLHFGNGTRLTVT.